A single sample gave rise to the 30 T cell receptor beta chains below, sequenced in a study of OX40 agonist ivuxolimab in advanced cancers. Sequenced by immunoSEQ multiplex PCR; TCRdb stores in-frame clones only, minus some. The data contain about 89,000 clones, approximately 91% of them singletons. The input for sequencing was CD4+ or CD8+ T cells sorted from blood, taken in a trial of the OX40 agonist ivuxolimab. The receptors shown here come from an adult with an advanced solid tumor such as melanoma, head and neck, liver or kidney cancer.

This clone came up a few times. The chain links TRBV7-3 to TRBJ1-1, with no clear D. CDR1 is SGHTA and CDR2 is FQGTGA in the germline V gene. V lost 5 bases to trimming and J lost 6 bases, with 16 bases between them. CDR3 length: 14 residues. Here the CDR3 reads CASSPILQGAEAFF. In DNA form, the CDR3 reads TGTGCCAGCAGCCCCATTTTACAAGGCGCTGAAGCTTTCTTT.

The CDR3 sequence is CASSPWDPREGDTQYF. CDR3 coding DNA: TGCGCCAGCAGCCCGTGGGACCCGAGGGAGGGAGATACGCAGTATTTT. The V gene is TRBV5-1, the J gene TRBJ2-3; 7 nucleotides agree with TRBD2. With V trimmed by 4 bases and J by 5 bases, 13 bases remained unmatched. Germline lookup yields CDR1 SGHRS and CDR2 YFSETQ. This CDR3 region has 16 residues. The complete variable domain, with remaining parts taken from reference TRBV5-1 and TRBJ2-3, reads KAGVTQTPRYLIKTRGQQVTLSCSPISGHRSVSWYQQTPGQGLQFLFEYFSETQRNKGNFPGRFSGRQFSNSRSEMNVSTLELGDSALYLCASSPWDPREGDTQYFGPGTRLTVL.

This clone was observed a few times. This rearrangement joins TRBV27 to TRBJ2-1; 10 nucleotides match TRBD2. Germline values: CDR1 MNHEY, CDR2 SMNVEV (reference sequence). Trimming at V came to 3 bases and at J to 5 bases, leaving 1 base not matched to a gene. This CDR3 is 14 amino acids long. The CDR3 loop is CASSFLAGDNEQFF. The CDR3 bases are TGTGCCAGCAGTTTCCTAGCGGGAGACAATGAGCAGTTCTTC.

This chain uses TRBV7-9 with TRBJ1-2; D gene ambiguous. The germline V and J ends were trimmed by 2 bases and 3 bases, with 13 bases remaining between them. Germline CDR1 reads SEHNR; CDR2 reads FQNEAQ (reference sequence). CDR3 length: 15 residues. This chain's CDR3 is CASSLMASDYYGYTF. CDR3 nucleotides: TGTGCCAGCAGCTTAATGGCAAGCGACTACTATGGCTACACCTTC.

The chain recombines TRBV4-2 with TRBJ2-1; D possibly matches TRBD1 or TRBD2 (6 bases each). CDR3 length: 17 residues. Germline V CDR1 and CDR2: LGHNA, YNFKEQ. The V gene lost 0 bases and the J gene lost 8 bases, with 20 bases spanning the gap. CDR3 coding DNA: TGTGCCAGCAGCCAAGAACCGACTCGGCGGGACATCTATGAGCAGTTCTTC. It translates to CASSQEPTRRDIYEQFF.

This clone was seen only a few times. This sequence joins TRBV5-8 and TRBJ1-5, with D possibly matching TRBD1 (5 bases). V was pared by 4 bases and J by 3 bases, with 14 bases between. Germline CDR1 SGHTS, CDR2 YDEGEE. CDR3 length equals 15 residues. This chain's CDR3 is CASSTGHPSNQPQHF. The CDR3 nucleotides are TGTGCCAGCAGCACCGGACACCCATCCAATCAGCCCCAGCATTTT.

The V call is TRBV18, the J call TRBJ1-1; perhaps TRBD1 as D (6 bases). With 5 bases removed from V and 0 bases from J, the gap between germline ends came to 16 bases. The CDR3 length is 16 residues. CDR1 is KGHSH and CDR2 is LQKENI in the germline V gene. Here the CDR3 DNA reads TGTGCCAGCTCAGCCACAGGGAGCGCGATGAACACTGAAGCTTTCTTT. Encoded protein: CASSATGSAMNTEAFF.

This clone was detected only once. This rearrangement joins TRBV29-1 to TRBJ1-3; 8 bases are shared with TRBD1. Unmatched junction bases numbered 5, after V lost 7 bases and J lost 0 bases. CDR3 length equals 14 residues. Germline V CDR1 and CDR2: SQVTM, ANQGSEA. CDR3: CSARTGPSGNTIYF. The CDR3 bases are TGCAGCGCGCGGACAGGGCCCTCTGGAAACACCATATATTTT.

This CDR3 is CASNRAQNEKLFF. CDR3 nucleotide sequence: TGTGCCAGCAACAGGGCCCAAAATGAAAAACTGTTTTTT. The chain couples TRBV11-2 to TRBJ1-4; D might be TRBD1 (6 bases). With 7 bases removed from V and 5 bases from J, the gap between germline ends came to 11 bases. This CDR3 spans 13 amino acids. Germline lookup yields CDR1 SGHAT and CDR2 FQNNGV.

This chain links TRBV6-1 with TRBJ1-2; possibly TRBD1 for D (6 bases). V was pared by 8 bases and J by 8 bases, with 18 bases between. The CDR3 is made up of 13 amino acids. Germline lookup yields CDR1 MNHNS and CDR2 SASEGT. CDR3 sequence: CASYDQGIRGYTF. CDR3 coding DNA: TGTGCCAGCTATGATCAGGGGATTCGGGGCTACACCTTC.

The rearrangement links TRBV19 to TRBJ2-1, with 10 bases fitting TRBD2. This CDR3 is built from 16 residues. The V gene's germline CDR1 is LNHDA and CDR2 SQIVND (reference sequence). Germline trimming cut 5 bases from V and 8 bases from J; bases unmatched to any gene: 12. CDR3 region: CASSPRLAGENHEQFF. CDR3 DNA sequence: TGTGCCAGTAGTCCCAGACTAGCGGGTGAGAACCATGAGCAGTTCTTC.

V is TRBV28 and J is TRBJ2-3; no firm D call. The V end was cut by 7 bases, the J end by 0 bases, with 8 bases between. The length of the CDR3 is 13 residues. Germline V gene sequence: CDR1 MDHEN, CDR2 SYDVKM. Here the CDR3 DNA reads TGTGCCAGCACTTGGCCGAGCACAGATACGCAGTATTTT. Amino acids: CASTWPSTDTQYF.

This chain connects TRBV5-1 to TRBJ2-3; 13 nucleotides match TRBD2. Germline-derived CDR1 and CDR2 are SGHRS and YFSETQ. The V segment lost 6 bases and the J segment 9 bases; nucleotides outside the gene matches: 13. CDR3 length equals 16 residues. The CDR3 sequence: CASNGVGLAGSETQYF. The CDR3 DNA sequence: TGCGCCAGCAACGGGGTGGGACTAGCGGGGTCCGAGACGCAGTATTTT.

The chain links TRBV5-4 to TRBJ2-4; TRBD2 matches at 10 bases. CDR1 and CDR2 (germline): SGHNT, YYREEE (reference sequence). The length of the CDR3 is 16 residues. The V gene end was trimmed by 5 bases and the J gene end by 5 bases; junction bases not matched to a gene: 10. DNA of the CDR3: TGTGCCAGCAGTCAAAAGCTAGCGGGGGCCCAAAACATTCAGTACTTC. This translates into CASSQKLAGAQNIQYF.

The rearrangement links TRBV28 to TRBJ1-4; D gene ambiguous. The CDR3 contains 14 residues. Germline values: CDR1 MDHEN, CDR2 SYDVKM. The germline V and J ends were trimmed by 6 bases and 6 bases, with 14 bases remaining between them. CDR3 residues: CASSARVGYEKLFF. CDR3 sequence (DNA): TGTGCCAGCAGCGCCCGGGTAGGGTATGAAAAACTGTTTTTT.

The chain employs TRBV6-5 and TRBJ2-5; TRBD1 might be the D (7 bases). The DNA end lines up better with TRBJ2-7; the J call may be wrong. The length of the CDR3 is 15 residues. CDR1 is MNHEY, CDR2 SVGAGI, per germline. CDR3 in amino acids: CASSYSAGGSYEQYF. The CDR3 nucleotides read TGTGCCAGCAGTTACTCGGCAGGGGGGTCCTACGAGCAGTACTTC.

The chain recombines TRBV5-4 with TRBJ2-1; 11 bases agree with TRBD2. Germline V CDR1 and CDR2: SGHNT, YYREEE (reference sequence). The CDR3 is 16 amino acids. After removal of 3 bases from V and 4 bases from J, the junction contained 6 bases not matched to a gene. The CDR3 sequence is CASSSAGLAGYNEQFF. The DNA for the CDR3 is TGTGCCAGCAGCTCTGCCGGACTAGCGGGTTACAATGAGCAGTTCTTC.

This clone was observed a few times. This chain connects TRBV2 to TRBJ2-5, with D perhaps matching TRBD2 (7 bases). V lost 1 base and J lost 5, with 14 bases in between. The CDR3 is 15 amino acids. The germline CDR1 and CDR2 sequences are SNHLY and FYNNEI. The CDR3 protein is CASSEEGGTRETQYF. CDR3 in DNA: TGTGCCAGCAGTGAAGAGGGGGGGACCCGGGAGACCCAGTACTTC.

The J gene is TRBJ2-1, the V gene TRBV28, with a possible D match to TRBD2 (5 bases). The CDR3 is 15 amino acids. Germline CDR1 reads MDHEN; CDR2 reads SYDVKM. Deletions cut 5 bases from V and 0 bases from J, with 11 bases between. The CDR3 region is CASSRPGSSYNEQFF. The DNA for the CDR3 is TGTGCCAGCAGTAGGCCGGGAAGCTCCTACAATGAGCAGTTCTTC. The full variable domain, rest sourced from reference TRBV28 and TRBJ2-1, is DVKVTQSSRYLVKRTGEKVFLECVQDMDHENMFWYRQDPGLGLRLIYFSYDVKMKEKGDIPEGYSVSREKKERFSLILESASTNQTSMYLCASSRPGSSYNEQFFGPGTRLTVL.

This clone appeared a single time. The gene calls are TRBV7-8 and TRBJ1-2, with a possible D match to TRBD1 (5 bases). Germline CDR1 is SGHVS and CDR2 is FQNEAQ. CDR3 size: 15 residues. V dropped 1 base and J dropped 4 bases, with 13 bases sitting between them. The CDR3 nucleotides read TGTGCCAGCAGCTTAGTATCAGGGATCGGCTATGGCTACACCTTC. It encodes CASSLVSGIGYGYTF.

This sequence joins TRBV2 and TRBJ1-2; tentative D call: TRBD1 (5 bases). Looked up from germline, CDR1 is SNHLY and CDR2 is FYNNEI. The CDR3 length is 13 residues. V was clipped by 8 bases and J by 5 bases, with 15 bases between them. CDR3 coding DNA: TGTGCCAGCCAACGTGGGGGAAATTATGGCTACACCTTC. This encodes CASQRGGNYGYTF.

V is TRBV5-1 and J is TRBJ2-1; 7 nucleotides line up with TRBD2. Per the germline V gene, CDR1 is SGHRS and CDR2 is YFSETQ. The CDR3 loop spans 15 amino acids. J was trimmed by 5 bases and V by 0 bases; bases with no gene match: 5. CDR3 nucleotide sequence: TGCGCCAGCAGCTTGGGCGGGGGAGAAAACAATGAGCAGTTCTTC. This gives the protein CASSLGGGENNEQFF.

J is TRBJ2-5 and V is TRBV11-2; the D is unclear. CDR1 and CDR2 (germline): SGHAT, FQNNGV. This CDR3 region has 14 residues. Trimming took off 3 bases at V and 1 base at J, with 9 bases between the two ends. The DNA for the CDR3 is TGTGCCAGCAGCTTCAAATACAGCCAAGAGACCCAGTACTTC. Its translation is CASSFKYSQETQYF.

This chain joins TRBV4-3 and TRBJ2-1, with 15 bases aligning to TRBD2. Germline CDR1 reads LGHNA; CDR2 reads YSLEER. J lost 7 bases, V lost 4 bases, and 17 bases had no gene match. The CDR3 is 20 amino acids. This CDR3 is CASSPRTSGGAVGVRNEQFF. The CDR3 DNA reads as TGCGCCAGCAGCCCCAGGACTAGCGGGGGGGCCGTTGGGGTTAGGAATGAGCAGTTCTTC.

The chain links TRBV4-3 to TRBJ2-1, with 10 bases identical to TRBD2. Germline lookup yields CDR1 LGHNA and CDR2 YSLEER. CDR3 length equals 16 residues. Unmatched junction bases numbered 2, after V lost 0 bases and J lost 3 bases. CDR3 protein: CASSQEGLASYNEQFF. DNA of the CDR3: TGCGCCAGCAGCCAAGAGGGACTAGCGAGCTACAATGAGCAGTTCTTC.

The chain has TRBV27 and TRBJ1-1, with D unclear. Trimming removed 8 bases from V and 0 bases from J, with 10 bases in between. CDR1 is MNHEY and CDR2 is SMNVEV in the germline V gene (reference sequence). This CDR3 is 13 amino acids long. CDR3 coding DNA: TGTGCCAGCGCACTCTTGATGAACACTGAAGCTTTCTTT. Translating gives CASALLMNTEAFF.

The chain links TRBV27 to TRBJ1-4; D not certain. The CDR3 has 16 residues. The V and J ends lost 6 bases and 0 bases respectively, with 14 bases between them. Germline loops: CDR1 MNHEY, CDR2 SMNVEV (reference sequence). The CDR3 is CASSTQYGATNEKLFF. CDR3 DNA sequence: TGTGCCAGCAGCACTCAATACGGAGCAACTAATGAAAAACTGTTTTTT.

This clone was recorded only once. The chain has TRBV29-1 and TRBJ1-4; D not resolved. Germline V gene sequence: CDR1 SQVTM, CDR2 ANQGSEA. Trimming left V 0 bases short and J 0 bases short, with 11 bases between. The CDR3 is made up of 16 amino acids. The chain's CDR3 is CSVEDPQRTTNEKLFF. The CDR3 nucleotides read TGCAGCGTTGAAGACCCTCAGCGAACAACTAATGAAAAACTGTTTTTT.

A remark on this clone: This sample includes further DNA sequences coding for the same CDR3. V and J are TRBV19 and TRBJ2-6; D not certain. The CDR3 totals 12 residues. The V end was cut by 9 bases, the J end by 0 bases, with 3 bases between. Germline V gene sequence: CDR1 LNHDA, CDR2 SQIVND (reference sequence). CDR3 DNA sequence: TGTGCCAGCAGCTCTGGGGCCAACGTCCTGACTTTC. Its protein is CASSSGANVLTF.

The V gene is TRBV29-1, the J gene TRBJ2-2; no clear D. The CDR3 sequence is 13 residues long. CDR1 is SQVTM, CDR2 ANQGSEA, per germline. V lost 3 bases and J 2 bases, leaving 7 bases between the germline ends. The CDR3 spells CSVDEVNTGELFF. The CDR3, as DNA: TGCAGCGTTGATGAGGTCAACACCGGGGAGCTGTTTTTT.